This T cell receptor beta chain derives from a study of identical twins. TCRdb recomputed calls from the 5' RACE reads with MiXCR, one row per CDR3 protein. Of around 500,000 distinct CDR3 sequences listed, approximately 15% are singletons. J lost 4 bases, V lost 6 bases, and 10 bases had no gene match. Germline V gene lookup returns CDR1 MRHNA and CDR2 SNTAGT. The CDR3 totals 15 residues. The same data also went into a second study, on yellow fever vaccine responses in identical twins.

This TCR was sampled from a young woman in good health. The chain links TRBV6-4 to TRBJ2-3; 7 positions match TRBD1. The sequenced sample consisted of CD4+ T cells sorted from blood. CDR3 coding DNA: TGTGCCAGCAGCATTGTAGGGGGCGTCGCAGATACGCAGTATTTT. This codes for CASSIVGGVADTQYF.